This T cell receptor (beta chain) came from a study of control samples from healthy donors and cancer patients. Germline CDR1 reads SGHRS; CDR2 reads YFSETQ. The V end lost 5 bases, the J end lost 4 bases, and 15 bases lay between the germline ends. This CDR3 is built from 14 residues. Only in-frame clones appear in the TCRdb table, and some are missing; sequencing was by immunoSEQ multiplex PCR. The data show roughly 170,000 clones, over 85% seen once. The sequenced sample consisted of blood. The chain carries TRBV5-1 and TRBJ1-2; tentatively, D is TRBD1 (6 bases). The TCR comes from a man younger than 35 in good health. The CDR3 spells CASSPRDKLYGYTF. The CDR3 DNA sequence: TGCGCCAGCAGTCCCCGGGACAAGCTCTATGGCTACACCTTC.